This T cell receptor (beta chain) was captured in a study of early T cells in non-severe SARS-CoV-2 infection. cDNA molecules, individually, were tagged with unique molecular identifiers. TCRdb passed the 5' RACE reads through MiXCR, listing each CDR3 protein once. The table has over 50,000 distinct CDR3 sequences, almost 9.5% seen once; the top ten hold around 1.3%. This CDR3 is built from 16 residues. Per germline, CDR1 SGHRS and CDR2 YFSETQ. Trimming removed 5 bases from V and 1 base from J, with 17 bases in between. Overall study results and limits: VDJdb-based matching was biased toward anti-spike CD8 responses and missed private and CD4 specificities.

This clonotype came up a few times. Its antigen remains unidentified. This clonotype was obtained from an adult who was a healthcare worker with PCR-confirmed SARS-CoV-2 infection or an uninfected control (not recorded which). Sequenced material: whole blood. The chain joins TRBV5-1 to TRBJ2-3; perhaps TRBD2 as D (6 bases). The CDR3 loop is CASSPEGSGRTDTQYF. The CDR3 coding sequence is TGCGCCAGCAGTCCCGAGGGGAGCGGGCGCACAGATACGCAGTATTTT.